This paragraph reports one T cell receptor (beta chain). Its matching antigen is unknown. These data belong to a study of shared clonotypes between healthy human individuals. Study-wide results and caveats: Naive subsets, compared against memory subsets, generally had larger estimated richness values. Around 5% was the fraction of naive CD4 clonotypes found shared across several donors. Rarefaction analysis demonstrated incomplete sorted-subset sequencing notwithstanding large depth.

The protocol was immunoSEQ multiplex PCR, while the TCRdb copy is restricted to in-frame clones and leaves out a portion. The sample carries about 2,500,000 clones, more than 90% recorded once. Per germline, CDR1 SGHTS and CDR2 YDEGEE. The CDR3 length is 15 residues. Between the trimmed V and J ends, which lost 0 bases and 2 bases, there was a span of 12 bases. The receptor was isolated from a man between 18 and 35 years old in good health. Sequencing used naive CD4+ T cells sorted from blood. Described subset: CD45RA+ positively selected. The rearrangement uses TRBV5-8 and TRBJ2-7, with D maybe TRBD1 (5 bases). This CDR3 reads CASSLAPAGTYEQYF. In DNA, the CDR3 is TGTGCCAGCAGCTTGGCCCCGGCAGGGACCTACGAGCAGTACTTC.